One sample yielded the 3 T cell receptor beta chains listed below, sequenced in a study of shared clonotypes between healthy human individuals. The repertoire was sequenced with immunoSEQ multiplex PCR; TCRdb's copy has only in-frame clones and lacks some. The table has roughly 2.5 million clones, approximately 92% seen once. Sequenced: naive CD4+ T cells sorted from blood. The subset: CD45RA+ positively selected. These TCRs come from a man aged 18-30 years in good health.

This clone appeared a few times. The chain is built from TRBV10-1 and TRBJ2-7; D is possibly TRBD1 (5 bases). Trimming removed 6 bases at V and 3 bases at J, with 9 bases between. This CDR3 contains 12 residues. Germline V gene lookup returns CDR1 WNHNN and CDR2 SYGVQD (reference sequence). CDR3 sequence reads: CASSRQGYEQYF. As DNA, the CDR3 is TGCGCCAGCAGCCGTCAGGGCTACGAGCAGTACTTC.

Details on this clone: Other DNA variants within this sample encode the same CDR3. The chain has TRBV4-3 and TRBJ2-7; D gene uncertain. Trimming stripped 1 base from V and 1 base from J, with 5 bases between. Germline CDR1 and CDR2: LGHNA and YSLEER. This CDR3 contains 13 residues. CDR3 in DNA: TGCGCCAGCAGCCAAGGCCTTTCCTACGAGCAGTACTTC. It yields the protein CASSQGLSYEQYF.

The chain carries TRBV6-5 and TRBJ2-7; D is undetermined. CDR3 length: 13 amino acids. The V and J ends lost 6 bases and 5 bases respectively, with 14 bases between them. CDR1 is MNHEY and CDR2 is SVGAGI in the germline V gene. CDR3 sequence (DNA): TGTGCCAGCAGAGGTACCGCCCGGAACGAGCAGTACTTC. Amino acid sequence: CASRGTARNEQYF.